The clone carrying this TCR beta chain was recorded many times. Its target is not known. It was by quantitative 5'-RACE with molecular barcodes that TCR beta libraries were made. TCRdb itself ran the 5' RACE reads through MiXCR, one entry per CDR3 protein. The table includes approximately 140,000 distinct CDR3 sequences, roughly 8.4% detected once. This record belongs to a study of CD8 T cells in ankylosing spondylitis. Findings of the study overall: Prior work had noted some motif variants in reactive arthritis blood and synovial fluid. Clones tied to disease were said to be significantly enriched in matched ankylosing spondylitis synovial fluid. Among TCR beta sequences, a motif of several highly homologous variants appeared characteristic of ankylosing spondylitis blood.

With V trimmed by 6 bases and J by 4 bases, 10 bases remained unmatched. The V gene's germline CDR1 is SGHRS and CDR2 YFSETQ. The CDR3 extends over 16 amino acids. The specimen sequenced was synovial fluid, either unsorted or a sorted T cell fraction (not recorded which). This sequence joins TRBV5-1 and TRBJ2-1, with TRBD2 matching 10 bases. The TCR originated in a male donor with ankylosing spondylitis. CDR3 nucleotides: TGCGCCAGCAACCCGATAACTAGCGGGGTTTACAATGAGCAGTTCTTC. Translated, it gives CASNPITSGVYNEQFF.